One and the same sample provided the 4 T cell receptor beta chains below, sequenced in a study of yellow fever vaccine responses in identical twins. Via MiXCR, TCRdb re-called the RT-PCR reads, giving one row per CDR3 protein. The sample shows about 19,000 distinct CDR3 sequences, 55% to 70% of them seen only once. Sequenced material: T cells from blood (PBMCs), unsorted or a sorted subset (not recorded which), taken before or after yellow fever vaccination (not recorded which). Receptors were obtained from a young woman who received the yellow fever vaccine.

The genes are TRBV6-1 and TRBJ2-3; 9 positions match TRBD1. CDR1 MNHNS and CDR2 SASEGT come from the germline V gene. Unmatched junction bases numbered 4, after V lost 6 bases and J lost 0 bases. The CDR3 length is 15 residues. CDR3 sequence (DNA): TGTGCCAGCAGCCCCGGGACAGGGAGCACAGATACGCAGTATTTT. The encoded protein is CASSPGTGSTDTQYF.

The CDR3 coding sequence is TGCAGCGTTGGAATCGGGCGGGAAGAGTGGTCCTACGAGCAGTACTTC. This encodes CSVGIGREEWSYEQYF. The genes are TRBV29-1 and TRBJ2-7, with TRBD2 as a possible D gene (6 bases). Trimming left V 4 bases short and J 1 base short, with 20 bases between. The germline V gene encodes CDR1 SQVTM and CDR2 ANQGSEA. The CDR3 is made up of 16 amino acids.

The CDR3 spells CASSVTSGSDNEQFF. The CDR3 bases are TGTGCCAGCAGCGTTACTAGCGGGAGTGACAATGAGCAGTTCTTC. The chain is built from TRBV28 and TRBJ2-1, with 11 nucleotides matching TRBD2. CDR1 and CDR2 from the germline V gene are MDHEN and SYDVKM. CDR3 length: 15 residues. Germline trimming cut 6 bases from V and 5 bases from J; bases unmatched to any gene: 6.

V gene TRBV29-1 combines with J gene TRBJ2-3; D remains unclear. This CDR3 has 12 residues. V was shortened by 3 bases and J by 4 bases, with 8 bases between the two germline ends. Germline CDR1 and CDR2: SQVTM and ANQGSEA. CDR3 nucleotide sequence: TGCAGCGTTGAGAAGGGCCCAGATACGCAGTATTTT. It specifies CSVEKGPDTQYF.